A selection of T cell receptor beta chains follows, all from one sample in a study of blood T cell repertoires in COVID-19. Libraries were prepared by immunoSEQ multiplex PCR; TCRdb keeps only in-frame clonotypes and omits some of them. The table has 150,000 or so clones, about 85% seen once. Sequencing input: peripheral blood. These receptors were obtained from a woman aged 45-65 years with COVID-19, enrolled during active disease. Both conserved end residues are part of each CDR3. D genes are given only for firm matches. Expanded clones are given a class, and other clones once, few, many or no size at all.

d_call,v_call,clone_size,j_call,cdr3_nt,cdr3_aa
TRBD1,TRBV6-5,NA,TRBJ1-2,TGTGCCAGCAGCAGACAGGGGAGCGACTATGGCTACACCTTC,CASSRQGSDYGYTF
NA,TRBV19,NA,TRBJ1-2,TGTGCCAGTAGCGGGACAAGCTATGGCTACACCTTC,CASSGTSYGYTF
TRBD2,TRBV6-2/TRBV6-3,NA,TRBJ2-7,TGTGCCAGCAGTTACGCTCCGGGACTAGCGGGGGCGACGATCTCCTACGAGCAGTACTTC,CASSYAPGLAGATISYEQYF
TRBD1,TRBV9,NA,TRBJ2-7,TGTGCCAGCAGCGTTACCGGGACAGCTTCCTACGAGCAGTACTTC,CASSVTGTASYEQYF
NA,TRBV7-3,NA,TRBJ1-2,TGTGCCAGCAGCCTATCCCCGGGACAAGGTTATGGCTACACCTTC,CASSLSPGQGYGYTF
NA,TRBV15,NA,TRBJ2-3,TGTGCCACCAGGGCGGAGTATACGCAGTATTTT,CATRAEYTQYF
TRBD1,TRBV19,NA,TRBJ1-2,TGTGCCAGTAGTATTTCGGGACAGAACTATGGCTACACCTTC,CASSISGQNYGYTF
TRBD2,TRBV7-6,NA,TRBJ2-1,TGTGCCAGCAGCACAACTACCCCGGGACTAGCGGGGGGGCAGGATGAGCAGTTCTTC,CASSTTTPGLAGGQDEQFF
TRBD2,TRBV18,NA,TRBJ2-3,TGTGCCAGCTCACCCCCGGGACTAGCGTCAGATACGCAGTATTTT,CASSPPGLASDTQYF
TRBD2,TRBV3-1/TRBV3-2,NA,TRBJ2-5,TGTGCCAGCAGCCAGCGGGGGGGCCTCGAGACCCAGTACTTC,CASSQRGGLETQYF
NA,TRBV6-1,NA,TRBJ2-7,TGTGCCAGCAGTGAACGGACAGCCTGGATCTACGAGCAGTACTTC,CASSERTAWIYEQYF
NA,TRBV15,NA,TRBJ2-5,TGTGCCACCAGCAGAGAGGGGGCCGCTGGGGAGACCCAGTACTTC,CATSREGAAGETQYF
NA,TRBV2,NA,TRBJ2-1,TGTGCCAGCAGTGAACTATTTTACAATGAGCAGTTCTTC,CASSELFYNEQFF
NA,TRBV12-3/TRBV12-4,NA,TRBJ2-1,TGTGCCAGCAGTTTAGGGGGCGGTGAGCAGTTCTTC,CASSLGGGEQFF
NA,TRBV7-3,NA,TRBJ2-1,TGTGCCAGCAGCTCGGGCAATGAGCAGTTCTTC,CASSSGNEQFF
TRBD1,TRBV5-1,NA,TRBJ1-6,TGCGCCAGCAGCTCCGAGGGACAGGGTAATTCACCCCTCCACTTT,CASSSEGQGNSPLHF
NA,TRBV6-2/TRBV6-3,NA,TRBJ1-5,TGTGCCAGCAGACCTCTTTCAGGGGTTGGCCAGCCCCAGCATTTT,CASRPLSGVGQPQHF
TRBD2,TRBV5-6,NA,TRBJ2-2,TGTGCCAGCAGAGCCCTTAGCGGGGGGAACACCGGGGAGCTGTTTTTT,CASRALSGGNTGELFF
TRBD2,TRBV3-1/TRBV3-2,NA,TRBJ2-1,TGTGCCAGCAGTGTCACTAGCGGATTGTACAATGAGCAGTTCTTC,CASSVTSGLYNEQFF
NA,TRBV7-9,few,TRBJ1-5,TGTGCCAGCAGTACAGGGACTAGCAATCAGCCCCAGCATTTT,CASSTGTSNQPQHF
NA,TRBV28,NA,TRBJ2-7,TGTGCCAGCAGTTTAGATCGGGATTACGAGCAGTACTTC,CASSLDRDYEQYF
NA,TRBV19,NA,TRBJ1-5,TGTGCCAGTAGTACAACAGATAGCAATCAGCCCCAGCATTTT,CASSTTDSNQPQHF
NA,TRBV12-5,NA,TRBJ2-7,TGTGCTAGTGGTTTGCGGGATGAGCAGTACTTC,CASGLRDEQYF
TRBD1,TRBV10-3,NA,TRBJ2-1,TGTGCCATCAGTGAGTTGTCATGGGACAGCCAAAACAATGAGCAGTTCTTC,CAISELSWDSQNNEQFF
TRBD2,TRBV5-1,NA,TRBJ2-1,TGCGCCAGCAGCCCCTGGGGTAGCGGGGGGGCGAATGAGCAGTTCTTC,CASSPWGSGGANEQFF
NA,TRBV4-3,NA,TRBJ2-3,TGCGCCAGCAGCCCTCCCACAGATACGCAGTATTTT,CASSPPTDTQYF
NA,TRBV9,NA,TRBJ1-4,TGTGCCAGCAGCGTAACCCCCACAGGGAATGAAAAACTGTTTTTT,CASSVTPTGNEKLFF
NA,TRBV7-9,NA,TRBJ1-2,TGTGCCAGCAGCAGAGATGGAGGGGCCGTGGGCTACACCTTC,CASSRDGGAVGYTF
TRBD1,TRBV5-1,NA,TRBJ2-7,TGCGCCAGCAGCTTCGGGACAGGGGATGGGTCCTACGAGCAGTACTTC,CASSFGTGDGSYEQYF
NA,TRBV11-2,NA,TRBJ2-7,TGTGCCAGCAGCTTAAGTTCGGGAGCCATTTCCTACGAGCAGTACTTC,CASSLSSGAISYEQYF
NA,TRBV28,NA,TRBJ2-4,TGTGCCAGCAGCTCCCCCAGGGCGGAAAACATTCAGTACTTC,CASSSPRAENIQYF
TRBD2,TRBV3-1/TRBV3-2,NA,TRBJ2-1,TGTGCCAGCAGCCTAAGACTAGCGGGCTCTACCTACAATGAGCAGTTCTTC,CASSLRLAGSTYNEQFF
TRBD1,TRBV2,NA,TRBJ1-5,TGTGCCAGCAGCCCGACAGGGATTGGACAGCCCCAGCATTTT,CASSPTGIGQPQHF
TRBD1,TRBV6-5,NA,TRBJ2-7,TGTGCCAGCGTCCTCGGGACAGGGGGCCACGAGCAGTACTTC,CASVLGTGGHEQYF
NA,TRBV30,NA,TRBJ2-7,TGTGCCTGGAGTCCACCCGGGGTCGGCCAGTACTTC,CAWSPPGVGQYF
NA,TRBV15,NA,TRBJ1-1,TGTGCCACCAGCGGAACCGGCGTCCCGGGCACTGAAGCTTTCTTT,CATSGTGVPGTEAFF
NA,TRBV14,NA,TRBJ1-2,TGTGCCAGCAGCCCAACGAGTCTGGATGGCTACACCTTC,CASSPTSLDGYTF
TRBD2,TRBV4-3,few,TRBJ2-2,TGCGCCAGCAATGTCGGGGGGACGAACACCGGGGAGCTGTTTTTT,CASNVGGTNTGELFF
NA,TRBV19,NA,TRBJ1-3,TGTGCCAGTAGGGGACACTTCTCACGACCCCTCTCTGGAAACACCATATATTTT,CASRGHFSRPLSGNTIYF
NA,TRBV28,NA,TRBJ1-2,TGTGCCAGCAGGAGTAACTATGGCTACACCTTC,CASRSNYGYTF
NA,TRBV2,NA,TRBJ2-7,TGTGCCAGCAGTGTAGAGGGGGTGGTCTCCTACGAGCAGTACTTC,CASSVEGVVSYEQYF
NA,TRBV2,NA,TRBJ2-5,TGTGCCAGCACCGAGCTTGGGGGGGAGACCCAGTACTTC,CASTELGGETQYF
NA,TRBV5-1,NA,TRBJ1-2,TGCGCCAGCAGCTTGGAGGGAGGGCGCAACTATGGCTACACCTTC,CASSLEGGRNYGYTF
TRBD1,TRBV3-1/TRBV3-2,NA,TRBJ2-1,TGTGCCAGCAGCCAAGATGGGGGACAGAGTAAGAATGAGCAGTTCTTC,CASSQDGGQSKNEQFF